This T cell receptor (beta chain) was captured in a study of OX40 agonist ivuxolimab in advanced cancers. As for the study in general: Dose-escalation patients suffered from hepatocellular carcinoma, melanoma, renal cell or head and neck cancer. Partial responses occurred in three patients (one hepatocellular carcinoma, two cutaneous melanoma).

Sampled blood was obtained at baseline, cycle 4 day 1, and cycle 7 day 1. TCRdb's table, derived via immunoSEQ multiplex PCR, lists solely in-frame clones and lacks some. The table has tens of thousands of clones, 85% seen once. The V end was cut by 6 bases, the J end by 2 bases, with 17 bases between. The CDR3 has 15 amino acids. In germline, CDR1 is MDHEN, CDR2 SYDVKM. The source material was CD4+ or CD8+ T cells sorted from blood, sampled in a trial of the OX40 agonist ivuxolimab. V usage is TRBV28 and J usage is TRBJ2-7; the D gene is possibly TRBD1 (5 bases). This receptor was obtained from an adult with an advanced solid tumor such as melanoma, head and neck, liver or kidney cancer. The CDR3 here is CASSHRRAPTYEQYF. DNA of the CDR3: TGTGCCAGCAGCCATCGCAGGGCCCCCACCTACGAGCAGTACTTC.